This paragraph covers one T cell receptor beta chain sequence. What it binds is unknown. Using its own MiXCR run on the reads, TCRdb lists one record per CDR3 protein. This repertoire shows around 43,000 distinct CDR3 sequences, more than 20% found once; its top ten account for roughly 18%. CDR3 length equals 12 residues. Germline V lookup: CDR1 SGHVS, CDR2 FNYEAQ. This sample stems from a study of T cell repertoires in cytomegalovirus infection. Study-level background: It can be stated that public TCR beta signatures indicated CMV infection as well as a matching HLA type.

Regarding the study as a whole: Cumulative public TCR beta family frequency identified CMV carriers with the relevant HLA. The study found HLA-C-restricted CMV-specific TCR beta clonotypes dominating the ex vivo response.

Sequenced: PBMCs, sequenced either directly or after in vitro stimulation (not recorded which). V is TRBV7-6 and J is TRBJ2-1, with D perhaps matching TRBD2 (5 bases). This sequence was found in a human donor in good health (CMV status not recorded). Some clones in this sample may be carry-over from other donors' samples. This CDR3 reads CAVGDSYNEQFF. DNA of the CDR3: TGTGCGGTCGGGGACTCCTACAATGAGCAGTTCTTC.